The entry that follows covers one TCR beta chain sequence. Its specific antigen is unknown. Base qualities are not recorded, but no much larger clone differs from it by a single base. These data originate in a study of blood T cell repertoires in COVID-19 (dated by TCRdb to 2019 to 2021). About the study as a whole: Collaborator samples came from the United States, Italy and Spain and covered acute and convalescent phases of COVID-19. The prospective study material was composed of cDNA or gDNA derived from T cells, B-cell-depleted T cells, or PBMCs. The dataset comprised deeply sampled blood TCRbeta repertoires from subjects exposed to, actively infected with, or recovered from COVID-19. A freely available public database, intended as a resource for researchers studying the immune response to SARS-CoV-2, is where the repertoires were released. The samples were drawn from two sources: the first 160 participants of the ongoing ImmuneRACE study, and about 1,300 subjects contributed by 6 global collaborators. The sample metadata nearly always contained a de-identified subject ID, COVID-19 status, age in years and sex. Where available, HLA class I and class II types were taken from metadata supplied by the sample provider and were not determined by assay-based typing.

TCRbeta CDR3 regions were amplified from genomic DNA using the immunoSEQ Assay, a bias-controlled multiplex PCR. The authors processed their data as follows. Nucleated cell counts per sample were estimated from amplification of reference gene primers within the assay. To quantify the absolute abundance of each unique TCRbeta CDR3 rearrangement, sequence reads were collapsed and filtered. Productive Simpson clonality was computed per sample as the square root of Simpson's diversity index over productive rearrangements. As stored in TCRdb, this immuneACCESS dataset retains in-frame rearrangements with V and J assigned. A fraction of the clones does not appear; measured against another copy, unresolved V genes explain less than half of the discrepancy, and the remainder lacks a known reason. V, J and clone size were drawn from that table, and D and trimming were deduced from the DNA. This sample comprises approximately 330,000 clones, 85% to 90% of them detected only once. The ten largest clones capture around 1% of the sample.

The CDR3 goes from the cysteine to the phenylalanine over 15 residues. Here the CDR3 DNA is all that survives: 45 bases in frame from base 1. CDR1 and CDR2, per the germline V gene, are SNHLY and FYNNEI. V drops 1 base and J drops 0 bases, leaving 7 bases in between. The full study reports these points: The quantity of clinical and demographic metadata differed by source and by participant and was supplied without curation.

At one collaborating source in Seattle, patients were enrolled during active infection and were followed longitudinally through the course of disease. Whole blood was collected in K2EDTA tubes by collaborating institutions according to the institutions' own protocols. For TCRbeta analysis, collaborators shipped samples as frozen whole blood, isolated PBMCs, or DNA extracted from either of those sample types. The sequence came from a woman aged 40-49 years with COVID-19, enrolled during active disease. Sequences were obtained from peripheral blood. This sequence uses TRBV2 and TRBJ1-3; TRBD1 is possibly the D segment (6 matching bases). CDR3 protein: CASSEDRVSGNTIYF. The DNA is as follows: TGTGCCAGCAGTGAAGACAGGGTCTCTGGAAACACCATATATTTT.